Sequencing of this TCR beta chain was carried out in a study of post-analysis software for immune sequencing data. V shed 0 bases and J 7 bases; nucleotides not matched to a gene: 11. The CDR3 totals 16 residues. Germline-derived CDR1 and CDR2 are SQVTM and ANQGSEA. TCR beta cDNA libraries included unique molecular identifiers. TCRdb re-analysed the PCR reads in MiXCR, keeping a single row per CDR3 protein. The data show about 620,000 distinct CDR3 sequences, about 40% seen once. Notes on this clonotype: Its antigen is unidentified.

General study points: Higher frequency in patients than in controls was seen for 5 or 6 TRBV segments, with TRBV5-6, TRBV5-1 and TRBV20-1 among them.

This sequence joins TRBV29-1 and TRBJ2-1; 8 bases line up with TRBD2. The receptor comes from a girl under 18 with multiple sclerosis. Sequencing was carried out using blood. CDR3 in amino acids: CSVEESYTGGDNEQFF. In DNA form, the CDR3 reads TGCAGCGTTGAAGAAAGTTACACGGGAGGGGATAATGAGCAGTTCTTC.